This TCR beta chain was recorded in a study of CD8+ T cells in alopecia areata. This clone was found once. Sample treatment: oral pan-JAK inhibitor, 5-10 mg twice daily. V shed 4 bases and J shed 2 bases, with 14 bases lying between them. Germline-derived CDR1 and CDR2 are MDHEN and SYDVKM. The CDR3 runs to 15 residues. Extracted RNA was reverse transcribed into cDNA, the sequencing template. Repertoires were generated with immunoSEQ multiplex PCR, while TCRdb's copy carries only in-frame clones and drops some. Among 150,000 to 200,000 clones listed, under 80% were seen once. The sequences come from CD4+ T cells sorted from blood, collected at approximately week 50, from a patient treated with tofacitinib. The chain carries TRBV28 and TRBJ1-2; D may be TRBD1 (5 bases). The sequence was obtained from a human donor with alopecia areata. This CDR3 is CASSSMTGRNYGYTF. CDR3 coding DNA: TGTGCCAGCAGTTCGATGACGGGACGGAACTATGGCTACACCTTC.